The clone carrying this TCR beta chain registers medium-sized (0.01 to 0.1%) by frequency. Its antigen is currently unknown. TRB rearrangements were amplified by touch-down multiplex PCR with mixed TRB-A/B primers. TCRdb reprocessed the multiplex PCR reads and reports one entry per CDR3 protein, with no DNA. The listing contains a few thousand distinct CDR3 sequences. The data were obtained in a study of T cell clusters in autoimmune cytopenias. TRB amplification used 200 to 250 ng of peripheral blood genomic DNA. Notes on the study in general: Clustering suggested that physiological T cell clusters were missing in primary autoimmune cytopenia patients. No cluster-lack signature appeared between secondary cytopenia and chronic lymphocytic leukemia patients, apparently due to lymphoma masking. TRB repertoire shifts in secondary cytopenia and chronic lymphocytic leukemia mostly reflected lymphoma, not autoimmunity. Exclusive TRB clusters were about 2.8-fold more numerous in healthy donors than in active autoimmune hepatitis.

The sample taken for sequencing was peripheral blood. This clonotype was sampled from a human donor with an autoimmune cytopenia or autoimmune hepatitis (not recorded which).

The CDR3 here is CASSQNGGHQPQHF. The chain carries TRBV12-3 or TRBV12-4 and TRBJ1-5; as DNA is missing, the TRBD1 call by TCRdb cannot be tested. The CDR3 sequence is 14 residues long.